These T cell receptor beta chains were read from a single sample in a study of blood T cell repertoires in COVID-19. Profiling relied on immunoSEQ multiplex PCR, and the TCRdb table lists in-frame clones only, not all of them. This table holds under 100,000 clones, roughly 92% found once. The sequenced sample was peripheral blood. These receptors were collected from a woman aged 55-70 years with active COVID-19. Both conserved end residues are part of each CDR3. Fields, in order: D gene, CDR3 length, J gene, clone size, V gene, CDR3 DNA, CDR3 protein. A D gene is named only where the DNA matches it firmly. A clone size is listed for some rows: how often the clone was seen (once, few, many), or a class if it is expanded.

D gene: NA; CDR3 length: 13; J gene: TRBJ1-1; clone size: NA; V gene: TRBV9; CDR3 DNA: TGTGCCAGCAGCGCCCGGTGGAACACTGAAGCTTTCTTT; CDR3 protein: CASSARWNTEAFF
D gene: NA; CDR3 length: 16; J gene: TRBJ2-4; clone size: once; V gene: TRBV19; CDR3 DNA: TGTGCCAGTAGTACGGACAGCCTCGCGGCCAAAAACATTCAGTACTTC; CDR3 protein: CASSTDSLAAKNIQYF
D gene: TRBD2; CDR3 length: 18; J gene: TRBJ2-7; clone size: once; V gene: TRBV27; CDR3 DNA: TGTGCCAGCAGTTTGTCCCCCTGGGGTAGCGGGAGTCGAAACGAGCAGTACTTC; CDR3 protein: CASSLSPWGSGSRNEQYF
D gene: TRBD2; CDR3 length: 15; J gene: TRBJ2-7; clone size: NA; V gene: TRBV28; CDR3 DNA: TGTGCCAGCAGTGGACTAGCGGGAGGGCTTCACGAGCAGTACTTC; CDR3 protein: CASSGLAGGLHEQYF
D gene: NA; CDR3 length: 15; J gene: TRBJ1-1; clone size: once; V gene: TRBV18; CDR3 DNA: TGTGCCAGCTCACCATCAGAGGCCTCGAGGACTGAAGCTTTCTTT; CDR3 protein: CASSPSEASRTEAFF
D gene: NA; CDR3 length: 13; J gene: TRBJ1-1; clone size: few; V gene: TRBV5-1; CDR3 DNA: TGCGCCAGCAGCTTGGCGGCAGGGAATGAAGCTTTCTTT; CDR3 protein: CASSLAAGNEAFF
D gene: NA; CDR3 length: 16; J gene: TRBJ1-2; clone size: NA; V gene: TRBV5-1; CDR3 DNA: TGCGCCAGCAGCCCACGACAGAGCTCAGCTAACTATGGCTACACCTTC; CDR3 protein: CASSPRQSSANYGYTF
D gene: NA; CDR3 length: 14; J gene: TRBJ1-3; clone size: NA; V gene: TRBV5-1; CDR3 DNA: TGCGCCAGCAGCTTGGCTTCCTCTGGAAACACCATATATTTT; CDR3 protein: CASSLASSGNTIYF
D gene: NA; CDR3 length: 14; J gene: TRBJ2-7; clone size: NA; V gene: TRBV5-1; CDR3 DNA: TGCGCCAGCAGCCTGGACGTTGGAGTCTACGAGCAGTACTTC; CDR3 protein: CASSLDVGVYEQYF
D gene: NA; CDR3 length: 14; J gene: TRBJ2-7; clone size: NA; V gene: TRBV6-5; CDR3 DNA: TGTGCCAGCAGCGGACTGACTGTCGGAATCGAGCAGTACTTC; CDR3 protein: CASSGLTVGIEQYF
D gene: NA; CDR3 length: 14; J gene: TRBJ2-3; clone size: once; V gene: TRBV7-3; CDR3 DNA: TGTGCCAGCAGCTTAACGGGGCCAGCGGATACGCAGTATTTT; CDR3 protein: CASSLTGPADTQYF
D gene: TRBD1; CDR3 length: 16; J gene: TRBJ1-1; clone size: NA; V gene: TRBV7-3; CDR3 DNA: TGTGCCAGCAGCTCCAAAGCCGGGACAGGGGTTACTGAAGCTTTCTTT; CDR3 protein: CASSSKAGTGVTEAFF
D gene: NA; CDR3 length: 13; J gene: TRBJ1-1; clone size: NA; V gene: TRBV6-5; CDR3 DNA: TGTGCCAGCAGGCGGGCTGGCAACACTGAAGCTTTCTTT; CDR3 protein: CASRRAGNTEAFF
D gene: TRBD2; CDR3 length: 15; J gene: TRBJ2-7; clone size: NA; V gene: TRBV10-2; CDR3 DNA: TGCGCCAGCAACCCGGGACTAGCGGGAGGCTACGAGCAGTACTTC; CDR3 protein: CASNPGLAGGYEQYF
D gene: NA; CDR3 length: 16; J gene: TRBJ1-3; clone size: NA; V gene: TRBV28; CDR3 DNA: TGTGCCAGCACCGACAGCACAAGAAGCTCTGGAAACACCATATATTTT; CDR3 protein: CASTDSTRSSGNTIYF
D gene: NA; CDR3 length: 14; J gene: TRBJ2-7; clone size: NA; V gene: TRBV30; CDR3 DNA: TGTGCCTGGAGTGTACTTATCCGGGTGGGCGAGCAGTACTTC; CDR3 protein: CAWSVLIRVGEQYF
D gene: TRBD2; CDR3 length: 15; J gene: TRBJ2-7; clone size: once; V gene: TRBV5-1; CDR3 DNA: TGCGCCAGCAGCTTTGACGCGGGAGTTCGAAACGAGCAGTACTTC; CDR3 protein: CASSFDAGVRNEQYF
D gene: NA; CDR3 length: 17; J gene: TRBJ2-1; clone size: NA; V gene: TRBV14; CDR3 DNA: TGTGCCAGCAGCCAAGATCCCTTACAGAGCTCCTACAATGAGCAGTTCTTC; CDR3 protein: CASSQDPLQSSYNEQFF
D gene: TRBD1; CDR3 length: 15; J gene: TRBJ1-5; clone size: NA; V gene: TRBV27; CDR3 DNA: TGTGCCAGCAGAGGGACAGGGGGAAGCAATCAGCCCCAGCATTTT; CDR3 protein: CASRGTGGSNQPQHF
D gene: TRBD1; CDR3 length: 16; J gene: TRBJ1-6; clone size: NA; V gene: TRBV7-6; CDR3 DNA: TGTGCCAGCAGCTTTGACAGGGGAATGGGTGATTCACCCCTCCACTTT; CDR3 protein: CASSFDRGMGDSPLHF
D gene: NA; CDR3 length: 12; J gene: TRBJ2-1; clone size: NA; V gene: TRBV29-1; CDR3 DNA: TGCAGCGTTCGGGAGTACTACAATGAGCAGTTCTTC; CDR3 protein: CSVREYYNEQFF
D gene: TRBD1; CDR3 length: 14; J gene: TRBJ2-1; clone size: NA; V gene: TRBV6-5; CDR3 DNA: TGTGCCAGCAGTTCCGGGACAGTCTACAATGAGCAGTTCTTC; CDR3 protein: CASSSGTVYNEQFF
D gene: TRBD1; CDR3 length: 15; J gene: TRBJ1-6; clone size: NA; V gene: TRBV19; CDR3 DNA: TGTGCCAGTAGTATTGGTACAGGGGTGGAATCACCCCTCCACTTT; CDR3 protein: CASSIGTGVESPLHF
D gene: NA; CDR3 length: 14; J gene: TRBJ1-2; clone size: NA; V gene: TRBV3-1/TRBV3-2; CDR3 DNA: TGTGCCAGCAGCCAACCCAGGGCTAACTATGGCTACACCTTC; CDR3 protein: CASSQPRANYGYTF
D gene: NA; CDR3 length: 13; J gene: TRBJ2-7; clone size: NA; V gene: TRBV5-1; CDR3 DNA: TGCGCCAGCACGACAGACACACTCTACGAGCAGTACTTC; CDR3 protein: CASTTDTLYEQYF
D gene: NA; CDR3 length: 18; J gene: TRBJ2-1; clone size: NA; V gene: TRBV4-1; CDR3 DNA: TGCGCCAGCAGCCATCCCCGGGGACACCGAAGCTCCTACAATGAGCAGTTCTTC; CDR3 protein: CASSHPRGHRSSYNEQFF
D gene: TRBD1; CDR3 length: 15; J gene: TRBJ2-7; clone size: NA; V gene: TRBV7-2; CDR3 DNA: TGTGCCAGCAGCTTGCGACAGGGCCAACCCTACGAGCAGTACTTC; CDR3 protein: CASSLRQGQPYEQYF
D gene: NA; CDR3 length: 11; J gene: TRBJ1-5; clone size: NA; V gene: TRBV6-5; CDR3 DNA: TGTGCCCGACAGAGGGGGCAGCCCCAGCATTTT; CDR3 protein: CARQRGQPQHF
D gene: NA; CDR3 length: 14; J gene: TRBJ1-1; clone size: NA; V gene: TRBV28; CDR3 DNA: TGTGCCAGCAGTTTGCCGGGACTGGAAACTGAAGCTTTCTTT; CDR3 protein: CASSLPGLETEAFF
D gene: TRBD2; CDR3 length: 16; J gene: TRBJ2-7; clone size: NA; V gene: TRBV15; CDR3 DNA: TGTGCCACCAGCAGAGATATAGCGGGAGTCTCTTACGAGCAGTACTTC; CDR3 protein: CATSRDIAGVSYEQYF
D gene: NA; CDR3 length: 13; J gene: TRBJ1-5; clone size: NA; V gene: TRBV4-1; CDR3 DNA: TGCGCCAGCAGCCAAGTCAGGCTTCAGCCCCAGCATTTT; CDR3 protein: CASSQVRLQPQHF
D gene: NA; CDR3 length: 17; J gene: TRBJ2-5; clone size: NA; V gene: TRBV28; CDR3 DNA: TGTGCCAGCAGCCGAATTGGAAGCGGGCGGAGCCGAGAGACCCAGTACTTC; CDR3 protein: CASSRIGSGRSRETQYF
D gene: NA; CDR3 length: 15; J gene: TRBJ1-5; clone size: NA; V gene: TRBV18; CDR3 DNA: TGTGCCAGCTCACCCTCCATAGACAGGCCCCAGCCCCAGCATTTT; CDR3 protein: CASSPSIDRPQPQHF
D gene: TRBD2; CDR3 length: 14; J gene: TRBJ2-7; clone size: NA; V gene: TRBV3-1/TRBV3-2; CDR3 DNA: TGTGCCAGCAGCCAGCCCGGGAGGCAGTACGAGCAGTACTTC; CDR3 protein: CASSQPGRQYEQYF
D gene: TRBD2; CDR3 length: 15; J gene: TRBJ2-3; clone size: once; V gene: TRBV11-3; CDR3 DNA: TGTGCCAGCAGCTTGCGGGGGGAAGGCGCAGATACGCAGTATTTT; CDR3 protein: CASSLRGEGADTQYF
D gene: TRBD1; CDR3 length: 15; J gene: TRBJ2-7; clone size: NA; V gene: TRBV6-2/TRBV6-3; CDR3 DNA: TGTGCCAGCAGTTCTCCGGGACAGGGGGACTACGAGCAGTACTTC; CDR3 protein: CASSSPGQGDYEQYF
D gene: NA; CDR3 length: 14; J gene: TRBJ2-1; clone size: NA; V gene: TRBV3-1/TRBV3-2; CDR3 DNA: TGTGCCAGCAGCCATCGGGACTCCTACAATGAGCAGTTCTTC; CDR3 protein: CASSHRDSYNEQFF
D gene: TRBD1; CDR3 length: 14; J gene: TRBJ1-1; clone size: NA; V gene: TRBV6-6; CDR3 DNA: TGTGCCAGCAGAGCCGGGACAGGAGCCCCGGAAGCTTTCTTT; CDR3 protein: CASRAGTGAPEAFF
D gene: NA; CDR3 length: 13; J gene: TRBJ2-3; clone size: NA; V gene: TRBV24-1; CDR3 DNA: TGTGCCACCAGTGATTTGCCGACAGATACGCAGTATTTT; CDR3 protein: CATSDLPTDTQYF
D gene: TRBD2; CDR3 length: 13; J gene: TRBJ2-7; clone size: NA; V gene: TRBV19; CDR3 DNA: TGTGCCAGTAGTATCGAACTAGCGGGGGAGCAGTACTTC; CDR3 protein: CASSIELAGEQYF
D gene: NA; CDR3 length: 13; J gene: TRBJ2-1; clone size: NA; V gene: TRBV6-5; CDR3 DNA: TGTGCCTACCGAGGACAAACTTACAATGAGCAGTTCTTC; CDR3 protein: CAYRGQTYNEQFF
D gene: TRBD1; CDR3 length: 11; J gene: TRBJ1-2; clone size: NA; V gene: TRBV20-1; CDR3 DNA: TGCAGTGCCGGGACAGTTAATGGCTACACCTTC; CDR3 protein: CSAGTVNGYTF